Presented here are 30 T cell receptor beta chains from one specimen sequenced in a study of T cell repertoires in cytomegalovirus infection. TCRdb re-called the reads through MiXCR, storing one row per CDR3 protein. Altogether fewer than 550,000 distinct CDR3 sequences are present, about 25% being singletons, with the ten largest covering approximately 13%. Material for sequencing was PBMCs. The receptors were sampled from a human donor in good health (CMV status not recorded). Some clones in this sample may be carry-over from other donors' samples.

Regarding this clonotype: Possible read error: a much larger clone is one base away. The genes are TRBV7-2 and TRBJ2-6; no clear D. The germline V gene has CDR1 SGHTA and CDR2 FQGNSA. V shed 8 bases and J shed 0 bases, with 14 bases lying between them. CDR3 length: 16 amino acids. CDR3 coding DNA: TGTGCCAGCGGCTCGAGACAAACCTCTGGGGCCAACGTCCTGACTTTC. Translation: CASGSRQTSGANVLTF.

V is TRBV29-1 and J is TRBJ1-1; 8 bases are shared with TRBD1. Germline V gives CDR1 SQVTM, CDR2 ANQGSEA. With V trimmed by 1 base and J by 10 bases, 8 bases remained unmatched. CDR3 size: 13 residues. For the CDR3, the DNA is TGCAGCGTTGAAGGTGGACAGGGAGGGAGAGCTTTCTTT. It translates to CSVEGGQGGRAFF.

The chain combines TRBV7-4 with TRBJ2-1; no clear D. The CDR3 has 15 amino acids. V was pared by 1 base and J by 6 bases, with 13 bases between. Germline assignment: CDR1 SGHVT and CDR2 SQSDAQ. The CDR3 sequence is CASSLVQIKGNEQFF. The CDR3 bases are TGTGCCAGCAGCTTAGTGCAGATTAAGGGCAATGAGCAGTTCTTC.

This chain's CDR3 is CASSFGLAGGATGELFF. The CDR3 nucleotides are TGTGCCAGCAGCTTCGGACTAGCGGGAGGGGCCACCGGGGAGCTGTTTTTT. V gene TRBV7-9 combines with J gene TRBJ2-2, with 15 bases that match TRBD2. V dropped 3 bases and J dropped 4; count of bases not matched to a gene: 3. CDR3 length: 17 amino acids. Per the germline V gene, CDR1 is SEHNR and CDR2 is FQNEAQ (reference sequence).

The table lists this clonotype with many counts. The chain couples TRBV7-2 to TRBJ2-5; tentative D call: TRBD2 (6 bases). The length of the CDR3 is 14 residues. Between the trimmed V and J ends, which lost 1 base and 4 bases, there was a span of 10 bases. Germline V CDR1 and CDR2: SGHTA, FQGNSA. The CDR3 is CASSLGMGGETQYF. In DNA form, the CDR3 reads TGTGCCAGCAGCTTAGGAATGGGGGGAGAGACCCAGTACTTC.

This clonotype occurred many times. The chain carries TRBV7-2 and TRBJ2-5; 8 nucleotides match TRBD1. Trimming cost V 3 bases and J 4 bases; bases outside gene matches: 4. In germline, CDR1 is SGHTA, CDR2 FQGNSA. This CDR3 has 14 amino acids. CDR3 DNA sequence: TGTGCCAGCAGCTTCCAACAGGGGGGAGAGACCCAGTACTTC. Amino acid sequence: CASSFQQGGETQYF. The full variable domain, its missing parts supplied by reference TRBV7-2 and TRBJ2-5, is GAGVSQSPSNKVTEKGKDVELRCDPISGHTALYWYRQSLGQGLEFLIYFQGNSAPDKSGLPSDRFSAERTGGSVSTLTIQRTQQEDSAVYLCASSFQQGGETQYFGPGTRLLVL.

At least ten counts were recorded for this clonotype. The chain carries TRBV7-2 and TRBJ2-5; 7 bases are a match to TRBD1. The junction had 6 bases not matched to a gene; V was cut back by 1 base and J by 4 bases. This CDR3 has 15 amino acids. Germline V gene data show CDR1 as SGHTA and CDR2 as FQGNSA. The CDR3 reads CASSLDGRTGETQYF. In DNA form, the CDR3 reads TGTGCCAGCAGCTTAGATGGTCGGACAGGAGAGACCCAGTACTTC. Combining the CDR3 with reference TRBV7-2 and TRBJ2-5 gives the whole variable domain GAGVSQSPSNKVTEKGKDVELRCDPISGHTALYWYRQSLGQGLEFLIYFQGNSAPDKSGLPSDRFSAERTGGSVSTLTIQRTQQEDSAVYLCASSLDGRTGETQYFGPGTRLLVL.

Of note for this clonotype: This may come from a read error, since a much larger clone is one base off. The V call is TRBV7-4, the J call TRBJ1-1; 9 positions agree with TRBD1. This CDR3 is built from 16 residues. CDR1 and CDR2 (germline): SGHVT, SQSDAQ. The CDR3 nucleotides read TGTGTCAGCAGCTCACCGTGGGGACAGGGTTCGACTGAAGCTTTCTTT. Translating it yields CVSSSPWGQGSTEAFF.

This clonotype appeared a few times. CDR3 DNA sequence: TGTGCCAGCAGCATGGAGACACCCGGGACTAGCGGGAATATAGAGCAGTTCTTC. Its translation is CASSMETPGTSGNIEQFF. The chain carries TRBV7-3 and TRBJ2-1; TRBD2 matches 13 bases. The germline CDR1 and CDR2 sequences are SGHTA and FQGTGA. CDR3 size: 18 residues. Trimming took 5 bases from V and 10 from J; bases not matched to a gene: 17.

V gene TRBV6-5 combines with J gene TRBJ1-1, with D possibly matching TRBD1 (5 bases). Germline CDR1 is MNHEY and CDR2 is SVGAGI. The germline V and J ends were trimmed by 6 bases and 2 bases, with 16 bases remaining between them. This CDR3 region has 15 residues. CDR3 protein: CASSRPGTVNTEAFF. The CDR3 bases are TGTGCCAGCAGCCGTCCAGGGACGGTCAACACTGAAGCTTTCTTT.

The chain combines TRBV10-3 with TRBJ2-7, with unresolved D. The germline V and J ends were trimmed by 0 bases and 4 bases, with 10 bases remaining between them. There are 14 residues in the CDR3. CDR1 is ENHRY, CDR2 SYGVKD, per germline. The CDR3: CAISESVSTYEQYF. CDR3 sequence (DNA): TGTGCCATCAGTGAGTCGGTGTCCACATACGAGCAGTACTTC.

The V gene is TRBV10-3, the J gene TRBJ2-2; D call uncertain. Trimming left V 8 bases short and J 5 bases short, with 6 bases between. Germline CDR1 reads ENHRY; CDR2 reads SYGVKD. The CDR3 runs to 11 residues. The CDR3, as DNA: TGTGCCATCCGTGGGACCGGGGAGCTGTTTTTT. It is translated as CAIRGTGELFF.

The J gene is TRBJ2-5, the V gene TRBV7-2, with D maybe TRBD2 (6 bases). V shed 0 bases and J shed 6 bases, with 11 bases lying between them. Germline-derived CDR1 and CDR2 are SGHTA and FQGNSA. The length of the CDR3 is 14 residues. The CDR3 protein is CASSLAGGGKTQYF. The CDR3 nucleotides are TGTGCCAGCAGCTTAGCGGGAGGAGGGAAGACCCAGTACTTC.

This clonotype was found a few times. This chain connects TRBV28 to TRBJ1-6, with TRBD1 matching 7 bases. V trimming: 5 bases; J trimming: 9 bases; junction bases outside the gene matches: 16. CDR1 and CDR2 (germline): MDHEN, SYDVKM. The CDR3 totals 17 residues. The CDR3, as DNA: TGTGCCAGCAGTCCGGCCAAGGGGGCTGGAGGAAGTTCACCCCTCCACTTT. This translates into CASSPAKGAGGSSPLHF. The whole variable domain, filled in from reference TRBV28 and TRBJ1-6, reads DVKVTQSSRYLVKRTGEKVFLECVQDMDHENMFWYRQDPGLGLRLIYFSYDVKMKEKGDIPEGYSVSREKKERFSLILESASTNQTSMYLCASSPAKGAGGSSPLHFGNGTRLTVT.

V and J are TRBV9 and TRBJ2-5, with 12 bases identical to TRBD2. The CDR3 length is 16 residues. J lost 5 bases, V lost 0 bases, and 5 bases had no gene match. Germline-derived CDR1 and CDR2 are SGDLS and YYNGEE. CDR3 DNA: TGTGCCAGCAGCGTAGGACTAGCGGGAGCGGATGAGACCCAGTACTTC. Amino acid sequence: CASSVGLAGADETQYF.

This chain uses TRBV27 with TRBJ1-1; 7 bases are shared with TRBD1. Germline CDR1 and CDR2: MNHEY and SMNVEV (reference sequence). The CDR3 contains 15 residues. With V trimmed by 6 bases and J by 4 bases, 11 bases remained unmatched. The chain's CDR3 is CASRTGWGVGTEAFF. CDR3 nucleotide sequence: TGTGCCAGCAGGACAGGGTGGGGTGTCGGCACTGAAGCTTTCTTT.

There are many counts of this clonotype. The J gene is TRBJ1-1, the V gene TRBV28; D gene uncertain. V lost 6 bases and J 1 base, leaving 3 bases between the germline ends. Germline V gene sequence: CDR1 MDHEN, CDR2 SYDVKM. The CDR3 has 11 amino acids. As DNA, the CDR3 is TGTGCCAGCAGCTCGAACACTGAAGCTTTCTTT. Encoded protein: CASSSNTEAFF.

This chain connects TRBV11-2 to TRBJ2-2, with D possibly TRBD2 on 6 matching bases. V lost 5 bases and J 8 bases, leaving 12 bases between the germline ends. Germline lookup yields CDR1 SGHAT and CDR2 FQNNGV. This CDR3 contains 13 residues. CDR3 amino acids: CASSPQRAGELFF. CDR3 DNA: TGTGCCAGCAGCCCTCAGCGGGCGGGGGAGCTGTTTTTT. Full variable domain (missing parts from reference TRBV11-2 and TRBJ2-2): EAGVAQSPRYKIIEKRQSVAFWCNPISGHATLYWYQQILGQGPKLLIQFQNNGVVDDSQLPKDRFSAERLKGVDSTLKIQPAKLEDSAVYLCASSPQRAGELFFGEGSRLTVL.

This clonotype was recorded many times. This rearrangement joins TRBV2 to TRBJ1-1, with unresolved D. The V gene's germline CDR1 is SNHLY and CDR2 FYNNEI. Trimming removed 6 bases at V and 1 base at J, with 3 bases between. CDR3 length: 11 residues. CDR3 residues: CASRENTEAFF. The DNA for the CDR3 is TGTGCCAGCAGGGAGAACACTGAAGCTTTCTTT.

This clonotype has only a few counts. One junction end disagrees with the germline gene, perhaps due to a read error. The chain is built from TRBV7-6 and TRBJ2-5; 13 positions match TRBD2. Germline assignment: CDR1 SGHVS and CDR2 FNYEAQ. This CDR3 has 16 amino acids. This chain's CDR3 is CASSSGLAGLGETQYF. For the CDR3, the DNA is TGTGCTAGCAGCTCGGGACTAGCGGGACTCGGAGAGACCCAGTACTTC.

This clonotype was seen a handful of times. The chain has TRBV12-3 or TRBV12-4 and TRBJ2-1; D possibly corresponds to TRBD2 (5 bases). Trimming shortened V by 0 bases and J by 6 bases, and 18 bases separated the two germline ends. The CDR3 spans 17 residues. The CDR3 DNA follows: TGTGCCAGCAGTTTAGCGACACTAGTTGCGGTGGTCAATGAGCAGTTCTTC. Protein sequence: CASSLATLVAVVNEQFF.

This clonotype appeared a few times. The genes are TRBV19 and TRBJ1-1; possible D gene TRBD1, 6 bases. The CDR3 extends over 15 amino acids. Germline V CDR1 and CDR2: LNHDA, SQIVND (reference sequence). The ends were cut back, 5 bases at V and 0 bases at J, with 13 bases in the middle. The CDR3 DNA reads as TGTGCCAGTAGTCCCGGACAGATCATGAACACTGAAGCTTTCTTT. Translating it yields CASSPGQIMNTEAFF. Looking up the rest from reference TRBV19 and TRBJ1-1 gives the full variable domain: DGGITQSPKYLFRKEGQNVTLSCEQNLNHDAMYWYRQDPGQGLRLIYYSQIVNDFQKGDIAEGYSVSREKKESFPLTVTSAQKNPTAFYLCASSPGQIMNTEAFFGQGTRLTVV.

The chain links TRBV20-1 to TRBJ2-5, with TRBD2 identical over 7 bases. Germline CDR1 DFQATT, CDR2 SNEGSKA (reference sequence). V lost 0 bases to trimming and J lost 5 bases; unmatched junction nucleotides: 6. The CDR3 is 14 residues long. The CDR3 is CSARDGPSGETQYF. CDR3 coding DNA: TGCAGTGCTAGAGATGGGCCTAGCGGTGAGACCCAGTACTTC.

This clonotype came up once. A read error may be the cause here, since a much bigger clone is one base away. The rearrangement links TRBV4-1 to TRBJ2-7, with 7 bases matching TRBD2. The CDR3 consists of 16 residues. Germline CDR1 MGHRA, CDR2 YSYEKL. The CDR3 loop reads CASSQDRGAGVDEQYF. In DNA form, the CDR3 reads TGTGCCAGCAGCCAAGATCGTGGGGCGGGAGTAGACGAGCAGTACTTC.

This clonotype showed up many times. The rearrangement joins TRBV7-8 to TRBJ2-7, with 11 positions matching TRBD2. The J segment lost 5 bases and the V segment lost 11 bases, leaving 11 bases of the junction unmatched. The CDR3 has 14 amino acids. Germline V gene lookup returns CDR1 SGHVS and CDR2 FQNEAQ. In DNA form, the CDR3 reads TGTGCCCGCGCAACTAGCGGGAGTTTCGACGAGCAGTACGTC. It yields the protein CARATSGSFDEQYV.

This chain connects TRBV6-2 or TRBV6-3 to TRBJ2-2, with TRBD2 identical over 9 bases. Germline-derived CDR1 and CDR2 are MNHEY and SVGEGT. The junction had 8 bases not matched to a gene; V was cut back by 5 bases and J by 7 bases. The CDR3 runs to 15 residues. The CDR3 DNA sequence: TGTGCCAGCAGTAGAGCGGGAGGTTCCATCGGGGAGCTGTTTTTT. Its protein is CASSRAGGSIGELFF.

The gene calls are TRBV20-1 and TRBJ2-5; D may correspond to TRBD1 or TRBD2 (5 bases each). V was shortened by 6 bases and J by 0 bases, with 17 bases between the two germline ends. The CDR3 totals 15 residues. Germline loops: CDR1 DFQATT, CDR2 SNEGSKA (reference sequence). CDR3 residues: CSATAGTRDQETQYF. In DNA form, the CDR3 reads TGCAGTGCCACCGCGGGCACCAGGGACCAAGAGACCCAGTACTTC.

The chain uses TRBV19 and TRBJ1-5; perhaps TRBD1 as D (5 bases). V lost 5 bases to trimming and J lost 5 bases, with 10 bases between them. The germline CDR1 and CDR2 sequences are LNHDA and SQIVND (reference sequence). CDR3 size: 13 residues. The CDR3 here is CASSVDKYQPQHF. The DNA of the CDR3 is TGTGCCAGTAGTGTGGACAAGTATCAGCCCCAGCATTTT. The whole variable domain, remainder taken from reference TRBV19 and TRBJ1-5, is DGGITQSPKYLFRKEGQNVTLSCEQNLNHDAMYWYRQDPGQGLRLIYYSQIVNDFQKGDIAEGYSVSREKKESFPLTVTSAQKNPTAFYLCASSVDKYQPQHFGDGTRLSIL.

CDR3 residues: CSVSLGGETGELFF. As DNA, the CDR3 is TGCAGCGTCAGCCTAGGGGGTGAAACCGGGGAGCTGTTTTTT. The genes are TRBV29-1 and TRBJ2-2, with TRBD1 as a possible D gene (6 bases). This CDR3 comprises 14 residues. The V and J ends lost 6 bases and 5 bases respectively, with 16 bases between them. Germline assignment: CDR1 SQVTM and CDR2 ANQGSEA.

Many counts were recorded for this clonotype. CDR3 sequence reads: CASFSGLSREQFF. The CDR3 DNA is TGTGCCAGCTTCTCCGGACTGTCTCGTGAGCAGTTCTTC. The J gene is TRBJ2-1, the V gene TRBV6-1; D perhaps matches TRBD2 (5 bases). CDR1 and CDR2 (germline): MNHNS, SASEGT. Trimming left V 8 bases short and J 9 bases short, with 17 bases between. The CDR3 spans 13 residues.